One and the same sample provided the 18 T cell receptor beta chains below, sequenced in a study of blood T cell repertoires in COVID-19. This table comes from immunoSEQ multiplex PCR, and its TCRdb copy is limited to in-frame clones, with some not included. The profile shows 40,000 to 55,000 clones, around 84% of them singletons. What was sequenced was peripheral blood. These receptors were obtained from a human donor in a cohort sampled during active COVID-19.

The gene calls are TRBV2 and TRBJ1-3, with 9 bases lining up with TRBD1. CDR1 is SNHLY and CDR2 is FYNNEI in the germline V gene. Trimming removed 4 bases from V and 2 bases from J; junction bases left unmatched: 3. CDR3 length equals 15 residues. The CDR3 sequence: CASSGTGGPGNTIYF. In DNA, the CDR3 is TGTGCCAGCAGTGGCACAGGGGGCCCTGGAAACACCATATATTTT.

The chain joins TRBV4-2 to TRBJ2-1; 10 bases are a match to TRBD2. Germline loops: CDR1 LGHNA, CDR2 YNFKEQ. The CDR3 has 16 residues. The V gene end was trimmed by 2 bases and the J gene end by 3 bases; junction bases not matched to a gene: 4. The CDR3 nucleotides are TGTGCCAGCAGCCAAATAGCGGGAGGTAACTACAATGAGCAGTTCTTC. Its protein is CASSQIAGGNYNEQFF.

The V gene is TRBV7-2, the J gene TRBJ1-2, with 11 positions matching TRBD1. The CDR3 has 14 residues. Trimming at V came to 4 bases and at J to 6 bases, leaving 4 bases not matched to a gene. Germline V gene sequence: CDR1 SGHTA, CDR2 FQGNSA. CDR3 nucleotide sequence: TGTGCCAGCAGCTCAGCGGACAGGGGGCATGGCTACACCTTC. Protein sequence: CASSSADRGHGYTF.

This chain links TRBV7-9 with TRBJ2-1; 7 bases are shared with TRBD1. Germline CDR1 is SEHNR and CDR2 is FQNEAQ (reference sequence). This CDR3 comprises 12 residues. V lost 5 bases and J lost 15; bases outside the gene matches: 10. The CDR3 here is CASSRITGDPFF. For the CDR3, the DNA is TGTGCCAGCAGCCGAATAACAGGGGACCCGTTCTTC.

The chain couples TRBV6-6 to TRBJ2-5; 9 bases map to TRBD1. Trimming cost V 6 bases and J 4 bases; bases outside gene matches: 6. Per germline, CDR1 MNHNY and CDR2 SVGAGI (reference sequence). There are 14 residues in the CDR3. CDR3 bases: TGTGCCAGCAGAGACAGGGGGAGTGGAGAGACCCAGTACTTC. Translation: CASRDRGSGETQYF.

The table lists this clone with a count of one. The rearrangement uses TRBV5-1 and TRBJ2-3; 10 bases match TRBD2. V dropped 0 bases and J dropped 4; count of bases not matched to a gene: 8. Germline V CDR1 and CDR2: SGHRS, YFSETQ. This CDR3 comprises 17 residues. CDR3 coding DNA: TGCGCCAGCAGCTTGGGAGTCTTAGCGGGAGGCGCAGATACGCAGTATTTT. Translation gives CASSLGVLAGGADTQYF.

The CDR3 nucleotides read TGTGCCAGCAGTTCCGGGTTATACACTGAAGCTTTCTTT. It is translated as CASSSGLYTEAFF. V usage is TRBV2 and J usage is TRBJ1-1; D not resolved. In germline, CDR1 is SNHLY, CDR2 FYNNEI. V shed 5 bases and J shed 3 bases, with 10 bases lying between them. This CDR3 is 13 amino acids long. Complete variable domain (other parts from reference TRBV2 and TRBJ1-1): EPEVTQTPSHQVTQMGQEVILRCVPISNHLYFYWYRQILGQKVEFLVSFYNNEISEKSEIFDDQFSVERPDGSNFTLKIRSTKLEDSAMYFCASSSGLYTEAFFGQGTRLTVV.

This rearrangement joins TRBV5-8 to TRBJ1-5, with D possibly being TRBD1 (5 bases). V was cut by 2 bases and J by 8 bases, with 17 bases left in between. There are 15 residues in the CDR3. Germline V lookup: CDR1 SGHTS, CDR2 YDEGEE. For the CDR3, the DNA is TGTGCCAGCAGCTTCAACAGGCGTTCGGGGGAGCCCCAGCATTTT. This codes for CASSFNRRSGEPQHF.

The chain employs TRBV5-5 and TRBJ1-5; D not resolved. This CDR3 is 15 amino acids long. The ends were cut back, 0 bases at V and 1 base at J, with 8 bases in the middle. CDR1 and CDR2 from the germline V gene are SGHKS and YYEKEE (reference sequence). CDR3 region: CASSLDGLSNQPQHF. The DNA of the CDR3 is TGTGCCAGCAGCTTGGACGGGTTGAGCAATCAGCCCCAGCATTTT. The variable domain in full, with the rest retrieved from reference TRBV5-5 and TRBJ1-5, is DAGVTQSPTHLIKTRGQQVTLRCSPISGHKSVSWYQQVLGQGPQFIFQYYEKEERGRGNFPDRFSARQFPNYSSELNVNALLLGDSALYLCASSLDGLSNQPQHFGDGTRLSIL.

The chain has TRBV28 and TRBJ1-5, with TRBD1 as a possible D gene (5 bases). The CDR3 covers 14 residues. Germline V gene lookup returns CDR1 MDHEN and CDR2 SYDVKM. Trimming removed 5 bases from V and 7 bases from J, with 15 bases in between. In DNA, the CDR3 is TGTGCCAGCAGTCCTCAGGGAATTGGGCAGCCCCAGCATTTT. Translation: CASSPQGIGQPQHF.

The CDR3 sequence: CASSPTTGTPYGYTF. In DNA form, the CDR3 reads TGTGCCAGCAGCCCGACGACAGGGACGCCCTATGGCTACACCTTC. The V gene is TRBV7-2, the J gene TRBJ1-2; 7 nucleotides line up with TRBD1. V lost 5 bases and J lost 4; bases outside the gene matches: 10. Germline values: CDR1 SGHTA, CDR2 FQGNSA. The CDR3 is 15 residues long.

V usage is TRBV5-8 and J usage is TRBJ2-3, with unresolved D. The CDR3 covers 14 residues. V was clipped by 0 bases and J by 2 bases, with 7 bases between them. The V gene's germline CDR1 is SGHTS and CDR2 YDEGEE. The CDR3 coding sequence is TGTGCCAGCAGCTTGGGGCAGTTCACAGATACGCAGTATTTT. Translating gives CASSLGQFTDTQYF. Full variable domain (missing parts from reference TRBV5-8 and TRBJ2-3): EAGVTQSPTHLIKTRGQQATLRCSPISGHTSVYWYQQALGLGLQFLLWYDEGEERNRGNFPPRFSGRQFPNYSSELNVNALELEDSALYLCASSLGQFTDTQYFGPGTRLTVL.

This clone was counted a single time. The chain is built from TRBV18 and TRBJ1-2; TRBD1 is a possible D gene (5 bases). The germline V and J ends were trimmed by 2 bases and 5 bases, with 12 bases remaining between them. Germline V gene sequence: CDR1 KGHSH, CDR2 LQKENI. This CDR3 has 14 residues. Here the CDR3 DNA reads TGTGCCAGCTCACCAATGGGGGGGAAATATGGCTACACCTTC. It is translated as CASSPMGGKYGYTF.

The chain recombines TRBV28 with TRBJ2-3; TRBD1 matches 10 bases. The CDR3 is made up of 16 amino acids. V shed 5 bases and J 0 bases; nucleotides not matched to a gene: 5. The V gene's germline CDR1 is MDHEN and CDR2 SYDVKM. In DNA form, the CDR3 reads TGTGCCAGCAGTCGACAGGGGGCGGTTAGCACAGATACGCAGTATTTT. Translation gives CASSRQGAVSTDTQYF.

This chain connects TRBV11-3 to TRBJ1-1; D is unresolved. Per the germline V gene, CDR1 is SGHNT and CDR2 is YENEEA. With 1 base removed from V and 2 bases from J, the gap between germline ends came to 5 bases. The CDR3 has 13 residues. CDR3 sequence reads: CASSLVRNTEAFF. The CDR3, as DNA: TGTGCCAGCAGCTTAGTTCGTAACACTGAAGCTTTCTTT. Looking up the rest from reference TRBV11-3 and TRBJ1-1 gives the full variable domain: EAGVVQSPRYKIIEKKQPVAFWCNPISGHNTLYWYLQNLGQGPELLIRYENEEAVDDSQLPKDRFSAERLKGVDSTLKIQPAELGDSAVYLCASSLVRNTEAFFGQGTRLTVV.

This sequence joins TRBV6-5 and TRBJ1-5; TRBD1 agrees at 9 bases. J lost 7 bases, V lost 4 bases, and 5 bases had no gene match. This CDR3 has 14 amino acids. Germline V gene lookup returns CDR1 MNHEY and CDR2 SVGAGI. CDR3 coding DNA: TGTGCCAGCAGTTCCACAGGGGGCGGACAGCCCCAGCATTTT. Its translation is CASSSTGGGQPQHF.

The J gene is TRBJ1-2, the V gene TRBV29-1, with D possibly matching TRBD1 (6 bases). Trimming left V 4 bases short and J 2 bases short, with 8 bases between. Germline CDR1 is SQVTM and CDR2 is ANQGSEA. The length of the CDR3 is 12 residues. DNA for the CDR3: TGCAGCGTTGGTGGACAGAACTATGGCTACACCTTC. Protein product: CSVGGQNYGYTF.

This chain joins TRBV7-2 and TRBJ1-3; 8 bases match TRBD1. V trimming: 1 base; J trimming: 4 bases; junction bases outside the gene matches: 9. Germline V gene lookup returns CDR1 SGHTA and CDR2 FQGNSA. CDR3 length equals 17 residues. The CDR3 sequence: CASSLVGTGSAGNTIYF. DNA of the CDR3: TGTGCCAGCAGCTTAGTCGGGACAGGATCAGCGGGAAACACCATATATTTT.